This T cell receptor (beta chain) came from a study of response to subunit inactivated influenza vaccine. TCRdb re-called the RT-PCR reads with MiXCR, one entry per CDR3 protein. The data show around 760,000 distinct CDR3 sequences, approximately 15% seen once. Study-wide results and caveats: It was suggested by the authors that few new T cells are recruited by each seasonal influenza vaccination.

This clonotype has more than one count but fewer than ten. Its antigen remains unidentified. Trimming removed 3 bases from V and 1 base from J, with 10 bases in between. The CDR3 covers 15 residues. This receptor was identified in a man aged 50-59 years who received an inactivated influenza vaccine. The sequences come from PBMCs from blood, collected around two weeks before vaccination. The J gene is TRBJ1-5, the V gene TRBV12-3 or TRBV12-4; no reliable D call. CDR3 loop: CASSFKGSSNQPQHF. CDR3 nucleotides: TGTGCCAGCAGTTTCAAGGGCTCGAGCAATCAGCCCCAGCATTTT.